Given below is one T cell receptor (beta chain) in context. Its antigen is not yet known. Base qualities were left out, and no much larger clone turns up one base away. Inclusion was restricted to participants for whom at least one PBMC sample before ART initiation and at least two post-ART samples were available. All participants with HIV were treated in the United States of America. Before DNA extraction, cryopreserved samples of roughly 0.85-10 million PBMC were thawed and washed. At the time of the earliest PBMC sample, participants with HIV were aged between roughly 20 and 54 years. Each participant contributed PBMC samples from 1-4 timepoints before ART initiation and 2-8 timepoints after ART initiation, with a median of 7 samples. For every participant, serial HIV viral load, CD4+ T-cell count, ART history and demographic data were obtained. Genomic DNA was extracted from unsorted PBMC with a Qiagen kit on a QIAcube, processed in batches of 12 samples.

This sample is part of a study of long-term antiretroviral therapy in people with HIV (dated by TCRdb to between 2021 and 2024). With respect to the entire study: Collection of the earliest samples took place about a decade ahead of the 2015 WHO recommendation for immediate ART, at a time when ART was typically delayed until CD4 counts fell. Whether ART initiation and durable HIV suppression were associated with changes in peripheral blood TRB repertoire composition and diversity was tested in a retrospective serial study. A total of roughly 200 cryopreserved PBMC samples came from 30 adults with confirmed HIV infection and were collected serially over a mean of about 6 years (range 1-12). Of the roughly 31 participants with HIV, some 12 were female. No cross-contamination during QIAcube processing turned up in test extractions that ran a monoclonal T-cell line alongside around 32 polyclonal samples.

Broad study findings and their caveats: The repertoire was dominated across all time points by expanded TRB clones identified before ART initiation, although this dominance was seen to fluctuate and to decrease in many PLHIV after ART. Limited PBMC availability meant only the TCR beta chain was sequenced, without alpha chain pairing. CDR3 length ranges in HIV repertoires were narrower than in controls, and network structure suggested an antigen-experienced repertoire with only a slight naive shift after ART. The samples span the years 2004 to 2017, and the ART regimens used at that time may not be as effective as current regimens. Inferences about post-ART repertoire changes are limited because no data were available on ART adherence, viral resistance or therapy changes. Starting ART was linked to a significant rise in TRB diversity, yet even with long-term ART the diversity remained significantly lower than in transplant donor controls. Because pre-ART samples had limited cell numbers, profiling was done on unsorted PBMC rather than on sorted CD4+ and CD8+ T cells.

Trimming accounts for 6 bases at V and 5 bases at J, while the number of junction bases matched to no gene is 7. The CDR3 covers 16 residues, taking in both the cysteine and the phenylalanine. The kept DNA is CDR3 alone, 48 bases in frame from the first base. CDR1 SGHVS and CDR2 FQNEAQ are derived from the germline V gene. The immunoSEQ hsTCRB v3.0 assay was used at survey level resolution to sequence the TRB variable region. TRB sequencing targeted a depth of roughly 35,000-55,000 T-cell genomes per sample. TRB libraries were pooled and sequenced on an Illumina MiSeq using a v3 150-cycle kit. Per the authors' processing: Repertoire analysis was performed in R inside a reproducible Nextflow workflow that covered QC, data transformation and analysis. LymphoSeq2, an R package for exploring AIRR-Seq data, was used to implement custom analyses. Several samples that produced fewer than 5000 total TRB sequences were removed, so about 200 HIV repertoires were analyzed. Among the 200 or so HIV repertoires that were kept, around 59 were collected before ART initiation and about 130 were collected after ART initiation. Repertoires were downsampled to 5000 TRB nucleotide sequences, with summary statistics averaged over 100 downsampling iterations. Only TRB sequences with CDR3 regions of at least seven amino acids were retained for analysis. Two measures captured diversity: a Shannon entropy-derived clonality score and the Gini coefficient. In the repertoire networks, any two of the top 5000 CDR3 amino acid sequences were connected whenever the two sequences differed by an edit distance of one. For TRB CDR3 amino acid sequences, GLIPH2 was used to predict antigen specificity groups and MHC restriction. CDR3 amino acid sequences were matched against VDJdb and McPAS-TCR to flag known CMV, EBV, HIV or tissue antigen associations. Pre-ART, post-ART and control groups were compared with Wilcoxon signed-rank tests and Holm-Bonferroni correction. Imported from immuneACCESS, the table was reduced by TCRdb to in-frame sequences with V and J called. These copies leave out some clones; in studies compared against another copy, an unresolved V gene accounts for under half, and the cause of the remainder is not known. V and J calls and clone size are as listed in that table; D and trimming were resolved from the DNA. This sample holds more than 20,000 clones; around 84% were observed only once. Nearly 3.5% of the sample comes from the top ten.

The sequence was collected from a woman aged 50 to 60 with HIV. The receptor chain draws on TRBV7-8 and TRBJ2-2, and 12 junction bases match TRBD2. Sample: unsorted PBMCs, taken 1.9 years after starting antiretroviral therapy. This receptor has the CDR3 CASRSPSGGGTGELFF. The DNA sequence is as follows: TGTGCCAGCAGATCTCCTAGCGGGGGGGGTACCGGGGAGCTGTTTTTT.